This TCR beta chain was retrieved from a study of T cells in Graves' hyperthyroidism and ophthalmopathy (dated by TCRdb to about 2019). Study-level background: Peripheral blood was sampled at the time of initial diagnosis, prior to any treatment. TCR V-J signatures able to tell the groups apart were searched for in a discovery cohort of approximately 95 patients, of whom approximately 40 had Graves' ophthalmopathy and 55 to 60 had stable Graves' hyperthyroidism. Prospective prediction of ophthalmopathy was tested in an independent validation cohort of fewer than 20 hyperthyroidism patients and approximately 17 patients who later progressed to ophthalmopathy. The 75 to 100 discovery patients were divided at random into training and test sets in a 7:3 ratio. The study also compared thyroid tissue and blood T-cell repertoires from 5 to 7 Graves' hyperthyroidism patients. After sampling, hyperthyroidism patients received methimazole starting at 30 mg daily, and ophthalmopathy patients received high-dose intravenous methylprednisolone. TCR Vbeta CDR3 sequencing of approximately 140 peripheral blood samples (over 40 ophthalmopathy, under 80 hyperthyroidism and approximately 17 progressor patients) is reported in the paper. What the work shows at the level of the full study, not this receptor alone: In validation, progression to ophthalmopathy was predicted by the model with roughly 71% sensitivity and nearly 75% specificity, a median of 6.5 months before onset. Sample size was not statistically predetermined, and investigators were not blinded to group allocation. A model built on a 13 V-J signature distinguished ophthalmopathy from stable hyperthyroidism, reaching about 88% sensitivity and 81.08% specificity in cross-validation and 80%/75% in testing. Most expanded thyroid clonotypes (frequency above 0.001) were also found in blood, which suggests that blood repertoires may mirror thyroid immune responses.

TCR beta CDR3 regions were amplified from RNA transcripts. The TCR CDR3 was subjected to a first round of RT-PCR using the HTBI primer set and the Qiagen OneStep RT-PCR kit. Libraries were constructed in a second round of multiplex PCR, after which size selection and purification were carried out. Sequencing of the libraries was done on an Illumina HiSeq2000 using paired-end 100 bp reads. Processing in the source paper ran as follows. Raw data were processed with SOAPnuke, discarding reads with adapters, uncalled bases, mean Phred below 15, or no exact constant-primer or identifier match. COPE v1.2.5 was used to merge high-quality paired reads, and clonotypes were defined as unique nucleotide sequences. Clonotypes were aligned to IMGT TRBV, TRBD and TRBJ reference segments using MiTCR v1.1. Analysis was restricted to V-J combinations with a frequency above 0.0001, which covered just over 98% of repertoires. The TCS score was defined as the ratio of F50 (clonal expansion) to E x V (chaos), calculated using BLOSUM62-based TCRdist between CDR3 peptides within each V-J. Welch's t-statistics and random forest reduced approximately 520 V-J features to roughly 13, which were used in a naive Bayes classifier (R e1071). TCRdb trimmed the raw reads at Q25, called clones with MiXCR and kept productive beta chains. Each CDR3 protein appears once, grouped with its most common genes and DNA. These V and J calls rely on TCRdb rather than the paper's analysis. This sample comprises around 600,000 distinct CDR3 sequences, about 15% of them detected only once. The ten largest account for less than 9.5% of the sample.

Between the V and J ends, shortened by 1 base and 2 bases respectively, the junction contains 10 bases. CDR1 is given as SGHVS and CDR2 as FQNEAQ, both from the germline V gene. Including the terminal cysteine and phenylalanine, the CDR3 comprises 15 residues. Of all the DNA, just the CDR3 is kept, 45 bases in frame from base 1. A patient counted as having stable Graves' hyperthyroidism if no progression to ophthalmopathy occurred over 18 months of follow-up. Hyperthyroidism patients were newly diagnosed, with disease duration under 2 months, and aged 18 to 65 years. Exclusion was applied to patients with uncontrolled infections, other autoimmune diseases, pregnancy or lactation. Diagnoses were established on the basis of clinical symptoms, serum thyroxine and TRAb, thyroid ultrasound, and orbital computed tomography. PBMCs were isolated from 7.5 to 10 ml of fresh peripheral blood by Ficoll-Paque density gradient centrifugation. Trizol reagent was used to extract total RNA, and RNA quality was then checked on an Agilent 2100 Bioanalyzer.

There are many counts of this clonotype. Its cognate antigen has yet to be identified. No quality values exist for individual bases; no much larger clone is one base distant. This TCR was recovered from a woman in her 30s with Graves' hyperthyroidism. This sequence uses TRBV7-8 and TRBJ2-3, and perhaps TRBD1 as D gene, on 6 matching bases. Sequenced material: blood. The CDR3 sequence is CASSLDRVFTDTQYF. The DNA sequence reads TGTGCCAGCAGCTTAGACAGGGTTTTCACAGATACGCAGTATTTT.